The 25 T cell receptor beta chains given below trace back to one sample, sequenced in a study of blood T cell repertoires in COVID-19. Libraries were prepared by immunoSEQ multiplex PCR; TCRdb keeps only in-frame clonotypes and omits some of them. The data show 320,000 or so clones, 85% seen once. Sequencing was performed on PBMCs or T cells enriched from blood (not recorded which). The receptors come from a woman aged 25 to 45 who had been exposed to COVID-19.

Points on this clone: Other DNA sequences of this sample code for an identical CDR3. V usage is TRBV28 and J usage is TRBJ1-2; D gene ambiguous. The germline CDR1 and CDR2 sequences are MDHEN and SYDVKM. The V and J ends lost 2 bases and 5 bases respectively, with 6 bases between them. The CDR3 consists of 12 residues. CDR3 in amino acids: CASSLDRYGYTF. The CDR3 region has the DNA TGTGCCAGCAGTTTAGATCGGTATGGCTACACCTTC.

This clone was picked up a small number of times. The CDR3 loop is CASSWDPQGTEAFF. Here the CDR3 DNA reads TGTGCCAGCAGTTGGGACCCACAGGGGACTGAAGCTTTCTTT. The chain employs TRBV6-5 and TRBJ1-1; TRBD1 aligns across 7 bases. From germline, CDR1 is MNHEY and CDR2 SVGAGI. V dropped 4 bases and J dropped 5; count of bases not matched to a gene: 7. This CDR3 contains 14 residues.

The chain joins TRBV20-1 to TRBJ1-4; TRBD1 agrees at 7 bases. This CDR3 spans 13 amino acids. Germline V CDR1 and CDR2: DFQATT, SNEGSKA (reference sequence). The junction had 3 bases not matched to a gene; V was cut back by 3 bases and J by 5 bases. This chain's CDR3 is CSASRGQNEKLFF. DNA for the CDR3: TGCAGTGCTAGTAGGGGGCAGAATGAAAAACTGTTTTTT.

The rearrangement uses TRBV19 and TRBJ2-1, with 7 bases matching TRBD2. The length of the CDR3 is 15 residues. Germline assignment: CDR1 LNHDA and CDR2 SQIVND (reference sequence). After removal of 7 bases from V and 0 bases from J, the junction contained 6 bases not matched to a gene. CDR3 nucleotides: TGTGCCAGTACCCAGGGCGGGAGCTCCTACAATGAGCAGTTCTTC. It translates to CASTQGGSSYNEQFF. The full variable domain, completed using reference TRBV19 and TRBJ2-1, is DGGITQSPKYLFRKEGQNVTLSCEQNLNHDAMYWYRQDPGQGLRLIYYSQIVNDFQKGDIAEGYSVSREKKESFPLTVTSAQKNPTAFYLCASTQGGSSYNEQFFGPGTRLTVL.

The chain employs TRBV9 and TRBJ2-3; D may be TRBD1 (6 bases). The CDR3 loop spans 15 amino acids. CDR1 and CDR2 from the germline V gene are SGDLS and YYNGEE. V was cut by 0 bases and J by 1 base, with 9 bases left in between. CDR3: CASSVAPGGTDTQYF. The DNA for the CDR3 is TGTGCCAGCAGCGTAGCTCCAGGGGGCACAGATACGCAGTATTTT.

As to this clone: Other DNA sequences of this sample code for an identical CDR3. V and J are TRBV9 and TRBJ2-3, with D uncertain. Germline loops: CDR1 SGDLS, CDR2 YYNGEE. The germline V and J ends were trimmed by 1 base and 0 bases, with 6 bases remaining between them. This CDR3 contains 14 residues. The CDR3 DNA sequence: TGTGCCAGCAGCGTAACGCAGAGCACAGATACGCAGTATTTT. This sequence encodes CASSVTQSTDTQYF.

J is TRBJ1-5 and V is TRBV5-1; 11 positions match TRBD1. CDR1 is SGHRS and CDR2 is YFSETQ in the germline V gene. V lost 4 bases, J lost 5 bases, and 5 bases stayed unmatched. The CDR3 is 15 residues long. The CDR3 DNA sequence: TGCGCCAGCAGCGTGGGACAGGGGGAGTATCAGCCCCAGCATTTT. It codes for CASSVGQGEYQPQHF. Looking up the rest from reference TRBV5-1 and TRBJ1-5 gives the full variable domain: KAGVTQTPRYLIKTRGQQVTLSCSPISGHRSVSWYQQTPGQGLQFLFEYFSETQRNKGNFPGRFSGRQFSNSRSEMNVSTLELGDSALYLCASSVGQGEYQPQHFGDGTRLSIL.

For the CDR3, the DNA is TGTGCCTGGAGTGTACGGGACAGATTAAATCAGCCCCAGCATTTT. This gives the protein CAWSVRDRLNQPQHF. The V gene is TRBV30, the J gene TRBJ1-5, with 7 bases fitting TRBD1. The CDR3 covers 15 residues. With 0 bases clipped from V and 4 bases from J, the junction kept 6 bases outside the gene matches. CDR1 and CDR2 (germline): GTSNPN, SVGIG (reference sequence).

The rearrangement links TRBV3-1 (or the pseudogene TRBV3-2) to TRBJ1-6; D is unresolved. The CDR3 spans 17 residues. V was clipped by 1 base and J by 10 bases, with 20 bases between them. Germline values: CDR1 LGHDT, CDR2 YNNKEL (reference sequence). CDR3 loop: CASSQGVAFQVFSPLHF. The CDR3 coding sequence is TGTGCCAGCAGCCAAGGAGTTGCGTTCCAGGTATTCTCACCCCTCCACTTT.

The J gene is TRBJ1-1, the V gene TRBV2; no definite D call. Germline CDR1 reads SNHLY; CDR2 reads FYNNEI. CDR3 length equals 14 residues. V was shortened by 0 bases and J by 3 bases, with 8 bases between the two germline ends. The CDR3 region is CASSEAWRDTEAFF. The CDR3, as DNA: TGTGCCAGCAGTGAAGCGTGGAGGGACACTGAAGCTTTCTTT. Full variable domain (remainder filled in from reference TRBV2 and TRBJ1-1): EPEVTQTPSHQVTQMGQEVILRCVPISNHLYFYWYRQILGQKVEFLVSFYNNEISEKSEIFDDQFSVERPDGSNFTLKIRSTKLEDSAMYFCASSEAWRDTEAFFGQGTRLTVV.

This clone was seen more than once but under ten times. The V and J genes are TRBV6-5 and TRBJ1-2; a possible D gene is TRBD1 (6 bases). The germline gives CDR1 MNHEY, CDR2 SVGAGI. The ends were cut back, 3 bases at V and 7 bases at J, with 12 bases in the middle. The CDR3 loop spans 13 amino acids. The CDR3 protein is CASSYWGLAGYTF. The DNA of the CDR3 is TGTGCCAGCAGTTATTGGGGGCTGGCTGGCTACACCTTC.

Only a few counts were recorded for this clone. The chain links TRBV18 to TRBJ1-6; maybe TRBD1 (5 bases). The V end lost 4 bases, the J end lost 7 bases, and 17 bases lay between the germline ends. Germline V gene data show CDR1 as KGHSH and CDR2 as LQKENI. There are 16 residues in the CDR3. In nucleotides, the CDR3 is TGTGCCAGCTCACGAGATATACAGGTCGGGAATTCACCCCTCCACTTT. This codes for CASSRDIQVGNSPLHF. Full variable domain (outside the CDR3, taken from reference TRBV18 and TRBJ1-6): NAGVMQNPRHLVRRRGQEARLRCSPMKGHSHVYWYRQLPEEGLKFMVYLQKENIIDESGMPKERFSAEFPKEGPSILRIQQVVRGDSAAYFCASSRDIQVGNSPLHFGNGTRLTVT.

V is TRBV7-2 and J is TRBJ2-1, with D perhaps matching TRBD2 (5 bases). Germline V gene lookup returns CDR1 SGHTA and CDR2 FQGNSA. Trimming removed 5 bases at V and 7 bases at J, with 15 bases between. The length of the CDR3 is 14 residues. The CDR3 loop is CASSLTNTANEQFF. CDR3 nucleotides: TGTGCCAGCAGCCTGACTAATACGGCAAATGAGCAGTTCTTC.

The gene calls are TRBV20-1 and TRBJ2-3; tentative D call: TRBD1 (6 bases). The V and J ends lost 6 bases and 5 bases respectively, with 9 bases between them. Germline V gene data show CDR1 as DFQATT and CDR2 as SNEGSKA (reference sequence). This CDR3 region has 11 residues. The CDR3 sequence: CSAVGGDTQYF. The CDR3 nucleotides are TGCAGTGCCGTAGGGGGAGATACGCAGTATTTT.

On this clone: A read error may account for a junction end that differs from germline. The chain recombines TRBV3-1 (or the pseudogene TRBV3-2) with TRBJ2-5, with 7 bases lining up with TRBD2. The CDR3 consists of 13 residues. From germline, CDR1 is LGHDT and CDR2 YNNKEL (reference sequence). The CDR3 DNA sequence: TGTGCCAGCAGCCAACTACTCTTTAGCGGGTCTAACTTC. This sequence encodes CASSQLLFSGSNF.

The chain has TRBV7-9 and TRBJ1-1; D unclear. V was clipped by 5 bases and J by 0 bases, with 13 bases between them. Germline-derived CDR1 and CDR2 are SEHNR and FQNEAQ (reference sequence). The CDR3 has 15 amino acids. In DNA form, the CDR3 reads TGTGCCAGCAGCCATCTACAGACTATGAACACTGAAGCTTTCTTT. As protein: CASSHLQTMNTEAFF.

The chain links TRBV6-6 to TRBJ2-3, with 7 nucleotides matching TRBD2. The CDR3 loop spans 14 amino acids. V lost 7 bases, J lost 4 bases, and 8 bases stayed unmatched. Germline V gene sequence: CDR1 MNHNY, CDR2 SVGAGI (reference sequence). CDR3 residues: CASNLREGADTQYF. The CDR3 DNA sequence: TGTGCCAGCAACCTTAGGGAGGGCGCAGATACGCAGTATTTT.

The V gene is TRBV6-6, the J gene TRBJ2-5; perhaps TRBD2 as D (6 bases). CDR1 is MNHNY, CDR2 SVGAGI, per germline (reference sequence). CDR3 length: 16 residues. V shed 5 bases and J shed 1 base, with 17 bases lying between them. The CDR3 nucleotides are TGTGCCAGCAGTGTGGGCGGCGGGGCAACCCAAGAGACCCAGTACTTC. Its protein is CASSVGGGATQETQYF.

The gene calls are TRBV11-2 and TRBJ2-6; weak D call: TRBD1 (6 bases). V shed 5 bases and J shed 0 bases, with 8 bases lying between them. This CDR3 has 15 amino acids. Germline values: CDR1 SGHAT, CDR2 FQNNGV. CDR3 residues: CASSQGTSGANVLTF. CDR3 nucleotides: TGTGCCAGCAGCCAGGGGACCTCTGGGGCCAACGTCCTGACTTTC.

CDR3: CAWAGQGFQPQHF. CDR3 coding DNA: TGTGCCTGGGCGGGACAGGGGTTTCAGCCCCAGCATTTT. The chain recombines TRBV30 with TRBJ1-5; TRBD1 matches 10 bases. After removal of 5 bases from V and 6 bases from J, the junction contained 4 bases not matched to a gene. Germline V gene sequence: CDR1 GTSNPN, CDR2 SVGIG (reference sequence). CDR3 length: 13 amino acids. Full variable domain (missing parts from reference TRBV30 and TRBJ1-5): SQTIHQWPATLVQPVGSPLSLECTVEGTSNPNLYWYRQAAGRGLQLLFYSVGIGQISSEVPQNLSASRPQDRQFILSSKKLLLSDSGFYLCAWAGQGFQPQHFGDGTRLSIL.

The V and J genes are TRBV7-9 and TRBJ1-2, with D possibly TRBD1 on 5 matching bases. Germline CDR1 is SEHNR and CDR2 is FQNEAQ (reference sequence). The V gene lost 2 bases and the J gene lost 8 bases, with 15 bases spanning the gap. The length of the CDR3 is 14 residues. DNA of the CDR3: TGTGCCAGCAGCTTATTTCGCAGGGAGGGCGGCTACACCTTC. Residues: CASSLFRREGGYTF.

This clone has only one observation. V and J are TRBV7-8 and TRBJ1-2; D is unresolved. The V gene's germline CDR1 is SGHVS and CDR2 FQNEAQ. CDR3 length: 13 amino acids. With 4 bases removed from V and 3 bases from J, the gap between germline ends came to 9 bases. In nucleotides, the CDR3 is TGTGCCAGCAGCTCCAGTGTTGACTATGGCTACACCTTC. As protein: CASSSSVDYGYTF.

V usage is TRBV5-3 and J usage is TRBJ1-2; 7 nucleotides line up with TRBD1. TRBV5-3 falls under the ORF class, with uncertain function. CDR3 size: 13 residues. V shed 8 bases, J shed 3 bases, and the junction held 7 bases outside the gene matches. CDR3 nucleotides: TGTGCCAGGCGAGGGGGCGATGACTATGGCTACACCTTC. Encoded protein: CARRGGDDYGYTF.

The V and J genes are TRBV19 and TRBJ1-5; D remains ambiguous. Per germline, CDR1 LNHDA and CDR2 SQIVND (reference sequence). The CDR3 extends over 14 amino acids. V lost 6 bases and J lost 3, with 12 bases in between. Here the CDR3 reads CASRGLQPNQPQHF. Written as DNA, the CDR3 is TGTGCCAGTAGAGGACTACAACCCAATCAGCCCCAGCATTTT.

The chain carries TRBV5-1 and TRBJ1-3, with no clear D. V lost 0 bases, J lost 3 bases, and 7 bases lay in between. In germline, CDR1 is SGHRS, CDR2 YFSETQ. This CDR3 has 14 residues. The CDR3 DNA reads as TGCGCCAGCAGCTTGGCCGCGGTTGGAAACACCATATATTTT. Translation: CASSLAAVGNTIYF.